This TCR beta chain is from a study of vaccination and CD4 T cells after COVID-19. Whole-study context: A median of roughly 97 days (range 35 to 161) separated diagnosis from post-COVID sampling.

The treatment is: roughly ten-day PBMC culture with coronavirus spike peptide pools or control peptides (ViraFEST assay). Comment on this clonotype: The target antigen is unknown.

Study observations and caveats: Median reactive clonotypes, those recognizing SARS-CoV-2, rose from around 21 to 38, not significantly.

Sequencing of DNA taken from cultured CD4+ T cells relied on the Oncomine TCR Beta short-read assay. TCRdb passed the PCR reads through MiXCR, listing each CDR3 protein once. The sample carries over 15,000 distinct CDR3 sequences, around 40% recorded once. This receptor was obtained from a human donor who had recovered from COVID-19. The sequencing used CD4+ T cells from blood, cultured in vitro, collected after SARS-CoV-2 vaccination.

CDR3 protein: CASSVGAGGGNEQFF. The CDR3 coding sequence is TGTGCCAGCAGCGTAGGAGCGGGAGGCGGGAATGAGCAGTTCTTC. This sequence joins TRBV9 and TRBJ2-1; 9 nucleotides line up with TRBD2. The CDR3 covers 15 residues. Trimming took 0 bases from V and 7 from J; bases not matched to a gene: 5. CDR1 and CDR2 from the germline V gene are SGDLS and YYNGEE.